This T cell receptor beta chain appears in the sequencing data of a study of blood T cells in healthy people across ages. For the study at large: Per two T cells, template switching captured roughly one barcoded beta molecule.

A J-beta primer mix and a sample-barcoded 5' primer were used in a second PCR of roughly 6 to 11 cycles. With 12 random nucleotides, a template-switch adaptor tagged each individual cDNA molecule. In TCRdb, the 5' RACE reads were re-called with MiXCR into one record per CDR3 protein. This table has around 820,000 distinct CDR3 sequences, approximately 25% appearing once. The study, taken as a whole, reports: Roughly linearly, TCR beta diversity per million T cells fell as age increased. Researchers said unsorted PBMCs prevented a conclusive naive versus antigen-experienced comparison.

With V trimmed by 5 bases and J by 5 bases, 12 bases remained unmatched. The CDR3 has 16 residues. Per germline, CDR1 SGHTA and CDR2 FQGNSA. As regards this clonotype: The antigen remains undetermined.

Another study also made use of these data, one on T cells of mothers and their children.

This clonotype was sampled from a boy aged 5-17 years in good health. V is TRBV7-2 and J is TRBJ1-1, with TRBD1 matching 9 bases. Sequencing was done on a sample of blood. The CDR3 coding sequence is TGTGCCAGCAGCCCGGGAGGGACAGGGAGGGGAACTGAAGCTTTCTTT. Encoded protein: CASSPGGTGRGTEAFF.